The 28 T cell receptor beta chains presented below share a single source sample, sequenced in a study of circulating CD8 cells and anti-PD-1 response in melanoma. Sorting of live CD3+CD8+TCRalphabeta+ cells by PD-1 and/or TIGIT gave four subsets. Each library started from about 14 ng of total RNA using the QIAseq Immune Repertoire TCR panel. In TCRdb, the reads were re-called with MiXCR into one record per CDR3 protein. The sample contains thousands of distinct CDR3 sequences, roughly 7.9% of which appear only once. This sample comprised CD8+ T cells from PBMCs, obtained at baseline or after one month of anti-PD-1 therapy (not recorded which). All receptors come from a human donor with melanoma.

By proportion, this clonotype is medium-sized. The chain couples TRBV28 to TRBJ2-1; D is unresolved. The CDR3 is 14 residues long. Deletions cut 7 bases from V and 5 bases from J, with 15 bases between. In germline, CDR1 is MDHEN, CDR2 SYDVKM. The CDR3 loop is CASIGKAENNEQFF. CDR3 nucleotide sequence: TGTGCCAGCATCGGCAAAGCTGAAAACAATGAGCAGTTCTTC.

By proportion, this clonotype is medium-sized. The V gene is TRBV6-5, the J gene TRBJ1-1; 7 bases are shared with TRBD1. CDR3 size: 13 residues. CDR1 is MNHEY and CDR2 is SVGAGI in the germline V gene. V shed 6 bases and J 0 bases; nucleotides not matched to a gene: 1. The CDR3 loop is CASRTGMNTEAFF. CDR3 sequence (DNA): TGTGCCAGCAGGACAGGGATGAACACTGAAGCTTTCTTT.

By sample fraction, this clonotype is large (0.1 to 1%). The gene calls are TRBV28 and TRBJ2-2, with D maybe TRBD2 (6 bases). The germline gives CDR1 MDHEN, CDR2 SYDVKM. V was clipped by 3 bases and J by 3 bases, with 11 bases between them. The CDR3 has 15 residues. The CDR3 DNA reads TGTGCCAGCAGTTTGTGGCGGGGTGACACCGGGGAGCTGTTTTTT. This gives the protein CASSLWRGDTGELFF.

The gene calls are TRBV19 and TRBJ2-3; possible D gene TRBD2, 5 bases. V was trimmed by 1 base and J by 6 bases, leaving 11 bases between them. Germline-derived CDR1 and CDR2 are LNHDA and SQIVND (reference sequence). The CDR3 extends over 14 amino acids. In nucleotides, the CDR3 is TGTGCCAGTAGTATAGCGGACTTTGGGGATACGCAGTATTTT. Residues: CASSIADFGDTQYF.

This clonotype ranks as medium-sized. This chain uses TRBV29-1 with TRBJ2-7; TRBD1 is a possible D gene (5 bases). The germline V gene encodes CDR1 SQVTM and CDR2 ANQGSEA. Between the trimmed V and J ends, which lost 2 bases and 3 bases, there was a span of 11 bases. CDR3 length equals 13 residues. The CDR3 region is CSVEIGAGYEQYF. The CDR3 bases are TGCAGCGTTGAAATAGGGGCTGGCTACGAGCAGTACTTC.

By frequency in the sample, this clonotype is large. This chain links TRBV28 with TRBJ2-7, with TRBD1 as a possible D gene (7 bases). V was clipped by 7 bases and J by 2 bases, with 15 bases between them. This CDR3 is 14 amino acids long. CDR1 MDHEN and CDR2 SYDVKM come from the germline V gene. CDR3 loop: CASTLGRGAYEQYF. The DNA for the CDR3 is TGTGCCAGCACCCTGGGCAGGGGGGCCTACGAGCAGTACTTC.

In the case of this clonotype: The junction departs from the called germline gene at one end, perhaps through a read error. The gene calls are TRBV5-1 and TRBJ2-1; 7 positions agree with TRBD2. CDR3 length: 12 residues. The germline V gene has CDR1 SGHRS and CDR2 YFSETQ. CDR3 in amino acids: CASSLGRDEQFF. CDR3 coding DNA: TGTGCCAGCAGCTTGGGGAGGGATGAGCAGTTCTTC. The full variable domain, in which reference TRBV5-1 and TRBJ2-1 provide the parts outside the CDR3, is KAGVTQTPRYLIKTRGQQVTLSCSPISGHRSVSWYQQTPGQGLQFLFEYFSETQRNKGNFPGRFSGRQFSNSRSEMNVSTLELGDSALYLCASSLGRDEQFFGPGTRLTVL.

Here the CDR3 DNA reads TGTGCCAGCACCTCATCTACTAGCGGCCTTACCTCAGATACGCAGTATTTT. Residues: CASTSSTSGLTSDTQYF. V and J are TRBV27 and TRBJ2-3; 8 nucleotides agree with TRBD2. The CDR3 is made up of 17 amino acids. Trimming cost V 7 bases and J 4 bases; bases outside gene matches: 16. Germline loops: CDR1 MNHEY, CDR2 SMNVEV (reference sequence).

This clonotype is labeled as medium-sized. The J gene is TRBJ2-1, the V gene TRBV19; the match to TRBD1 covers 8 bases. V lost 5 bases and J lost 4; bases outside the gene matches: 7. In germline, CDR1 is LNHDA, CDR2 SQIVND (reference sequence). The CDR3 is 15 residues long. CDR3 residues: CASSFRQGTYNEQFF. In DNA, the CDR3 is TGTGCCAGTAGTTTCCGACAGGGGACTTACAATGAGCAGTTCTTC.

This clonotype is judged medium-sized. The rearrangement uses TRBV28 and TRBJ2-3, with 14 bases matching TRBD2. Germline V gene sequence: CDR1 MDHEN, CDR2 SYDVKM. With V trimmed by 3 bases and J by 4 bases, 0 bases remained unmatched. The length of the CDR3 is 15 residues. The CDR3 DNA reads TGTGCCAGCAGTTTGGGACTAGCGGGGGCAGATACGCAGTATTTT. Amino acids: CASSLGLAGADTQYF.

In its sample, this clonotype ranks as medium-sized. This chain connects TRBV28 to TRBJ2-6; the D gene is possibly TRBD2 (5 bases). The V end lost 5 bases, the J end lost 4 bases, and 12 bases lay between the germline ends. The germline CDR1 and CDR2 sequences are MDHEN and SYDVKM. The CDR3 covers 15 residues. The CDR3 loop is CASSPLEDGANVLTF. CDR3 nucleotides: TGTGCCAGCAGTCCATTGGAGGACGGGGCCAACGTCCTGACTTTC. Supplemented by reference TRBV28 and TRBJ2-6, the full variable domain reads DVKVTQSSRYLVKRTGEKVFLECVQDMDHENMFWYRQDPGLGLRLIYFSYDVKMKEKGDIPEGYSVSREKKERFSLILESASTNQTSMYLCASSPLEDGANVLTFGAGSRLTVL.

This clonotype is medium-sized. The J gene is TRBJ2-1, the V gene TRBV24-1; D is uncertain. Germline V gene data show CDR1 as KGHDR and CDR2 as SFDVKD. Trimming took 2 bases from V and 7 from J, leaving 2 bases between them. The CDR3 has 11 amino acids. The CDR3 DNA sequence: TGTGCCACCAGTGATTATAATGAGCAGTTCTTC. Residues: CATSDYNEQFF.

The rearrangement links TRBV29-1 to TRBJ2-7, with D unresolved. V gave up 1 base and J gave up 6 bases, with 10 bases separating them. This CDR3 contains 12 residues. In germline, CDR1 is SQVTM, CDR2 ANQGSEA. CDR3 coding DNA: TGCAGCGTTGAAGGACCCGCTTCCGAGCAGTACTTC. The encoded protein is CSVEGPASEQYF.

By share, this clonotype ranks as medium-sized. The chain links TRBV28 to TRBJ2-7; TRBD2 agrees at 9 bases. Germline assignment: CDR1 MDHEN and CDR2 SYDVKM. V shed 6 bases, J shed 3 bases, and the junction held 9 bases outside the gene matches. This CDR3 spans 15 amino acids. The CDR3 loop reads CASRGLAGPIYEQYF. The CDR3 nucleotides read TGTGCCAGCAGGGGCCTAGCGGGACCAATCTACGAGCAGTACTTC.

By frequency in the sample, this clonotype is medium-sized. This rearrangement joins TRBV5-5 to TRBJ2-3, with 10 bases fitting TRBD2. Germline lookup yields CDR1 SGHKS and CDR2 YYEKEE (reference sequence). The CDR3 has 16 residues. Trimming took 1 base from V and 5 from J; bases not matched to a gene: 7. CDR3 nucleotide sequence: TGTGCCAGCAGCTTGATGAGCGGGGGGGCCGGAGATACGCAGTATTTT. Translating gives CASSLMSGGAGDTQYF.

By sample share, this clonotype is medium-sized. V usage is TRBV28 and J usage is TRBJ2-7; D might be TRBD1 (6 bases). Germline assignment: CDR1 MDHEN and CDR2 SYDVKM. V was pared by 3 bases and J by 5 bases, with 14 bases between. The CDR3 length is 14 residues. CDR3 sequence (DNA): TGTGCCAGCAGTTTGTTACAGGGAGTCCACGAGCAGTACTTC. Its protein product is CASSLLQGVHEQYF.

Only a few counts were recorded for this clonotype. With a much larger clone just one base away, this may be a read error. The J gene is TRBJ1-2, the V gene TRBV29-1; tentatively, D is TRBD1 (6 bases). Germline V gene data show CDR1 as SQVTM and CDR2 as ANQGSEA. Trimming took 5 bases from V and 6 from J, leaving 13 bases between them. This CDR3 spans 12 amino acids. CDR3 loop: CSVSGGGHGYTF. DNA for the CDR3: TGCAGCGTTTCTGGAGGGGGACATGGCTACACCTTC.

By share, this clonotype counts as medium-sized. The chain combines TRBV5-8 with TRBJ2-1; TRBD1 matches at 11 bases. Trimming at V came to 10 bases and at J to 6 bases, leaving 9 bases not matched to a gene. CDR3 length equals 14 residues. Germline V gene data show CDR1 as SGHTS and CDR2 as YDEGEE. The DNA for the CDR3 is TGTGCCCCCAGGGGTGGGACAGGGGGCAATGAGCAGTTCTTC. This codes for CAPRGGTGGNEQFF.

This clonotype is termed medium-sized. CDR3 nucleotides: TGTGCCAGCAGTTTCAGGGGCAATCAGCCCCAGCATTTT. This translates into CASSFRGNQPQHF. The genes are TRBV27 and TRBJ1-5, with D maybe TRBD1 (5 bases). This CDR3 has 13 amino acids. The germline gives CDR1 MNHEY, CDR2 SMNVEV (reference sequence). V lost 3 bases, J lost 2 bases, and 5 bases lay in between.

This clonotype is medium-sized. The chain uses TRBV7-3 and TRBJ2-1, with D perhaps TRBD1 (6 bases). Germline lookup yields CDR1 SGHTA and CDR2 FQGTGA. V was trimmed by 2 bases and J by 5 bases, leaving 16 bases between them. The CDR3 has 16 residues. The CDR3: CASSLLMGAKDNEQFF. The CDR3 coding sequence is TGTGCCAGCAGCTTACTTATGGGGGCGAAGGACAATGAGCAGTTCTTC.

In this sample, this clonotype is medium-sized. CDR3 in DNA: TGTGCCGGCGAGAGGCCGACCGGGGAGCTGTTTTTT. Residues: CAGERPTGELFF. V and J are TRBV12-3 or TRBV12-4 and TRBJ2-2; D not resolved. V was pared by 11 bases and J by 5 bases, with 12 bases between. The CDR3 sequence is 12 residues long.

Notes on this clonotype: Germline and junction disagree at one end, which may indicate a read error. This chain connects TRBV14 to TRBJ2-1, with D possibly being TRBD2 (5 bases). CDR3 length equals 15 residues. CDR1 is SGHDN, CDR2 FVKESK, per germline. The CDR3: CASSELARRYSEQFF. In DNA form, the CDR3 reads TGTGCCAGCAGCGAATTAGCGCGGCGCTACAGTGAGCAGTTCTTC.

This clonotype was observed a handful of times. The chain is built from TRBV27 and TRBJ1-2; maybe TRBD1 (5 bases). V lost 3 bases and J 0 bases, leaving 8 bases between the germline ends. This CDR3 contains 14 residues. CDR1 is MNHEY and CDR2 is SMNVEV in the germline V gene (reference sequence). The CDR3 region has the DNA TGTGCCAGCAGTTTGGCAGGGCCTAACTATGGCTACACCTTC. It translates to CASSLAGPNYGYTF.

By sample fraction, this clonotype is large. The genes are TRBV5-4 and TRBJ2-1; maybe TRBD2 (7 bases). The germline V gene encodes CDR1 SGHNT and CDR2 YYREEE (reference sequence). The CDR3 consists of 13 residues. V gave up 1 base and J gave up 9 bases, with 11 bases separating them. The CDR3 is CASSLRGASEQFF. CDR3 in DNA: TGTGCCAGCAGCTTGCGGGGGGCTAGTGAGCAGTTCTTC.

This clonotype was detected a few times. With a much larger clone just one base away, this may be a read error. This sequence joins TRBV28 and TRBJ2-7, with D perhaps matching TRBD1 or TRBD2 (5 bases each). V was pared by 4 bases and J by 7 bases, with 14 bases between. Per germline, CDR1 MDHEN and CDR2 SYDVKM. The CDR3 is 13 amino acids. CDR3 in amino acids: CASSSGAALEQYF. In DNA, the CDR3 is TGTGCCAGCAGTTCCGGGGCGGCCTTGGAGCAGTACTTC.

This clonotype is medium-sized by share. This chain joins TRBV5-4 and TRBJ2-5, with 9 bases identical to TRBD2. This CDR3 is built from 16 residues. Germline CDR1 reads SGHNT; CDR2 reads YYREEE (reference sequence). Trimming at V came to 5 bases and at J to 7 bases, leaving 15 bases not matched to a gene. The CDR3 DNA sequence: TGTGCCAGCAGGGAACGGATAGCGGGGGCTGGAGGGACCCAGTACTTC. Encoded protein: CASRERIAGAGGTQYF.

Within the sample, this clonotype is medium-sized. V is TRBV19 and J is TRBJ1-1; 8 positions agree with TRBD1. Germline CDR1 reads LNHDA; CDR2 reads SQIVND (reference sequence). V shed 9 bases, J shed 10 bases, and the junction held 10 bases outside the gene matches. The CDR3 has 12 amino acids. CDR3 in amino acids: CASRTGSLGAFF. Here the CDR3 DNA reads TGTGCCAGCCGGACAGGGTCTTTGGGAGCTTTCTTT. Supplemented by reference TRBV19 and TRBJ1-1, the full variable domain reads DGGITQSPKYLFRKEGQNVTLSCEQNLNHDAMYWYRQDPGQGLRLIYYSQIVNDFQKGDIAEGYSVSREKKESFPLTVTSAQKNPTAFYLCASRTGSLGAFFGQGTRLTVV.

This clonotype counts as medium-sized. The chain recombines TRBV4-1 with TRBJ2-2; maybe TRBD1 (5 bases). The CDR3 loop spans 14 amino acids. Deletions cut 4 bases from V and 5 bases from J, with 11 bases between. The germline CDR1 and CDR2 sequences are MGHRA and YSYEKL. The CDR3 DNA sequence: TGCGCCAGCAGCCTCTACACAGGAACCGGGGAGCTGTTTTTT. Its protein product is CASSLYTGTGELFF.